The rows below give T cell receptor beta chains drawn from one sample of a study of cytomegalovirus exposure and HLA in healthy donors. TCRdb keeps only in-frame clones here, not all; method: immunoSEQ multiplex PCR. Altogether some 150,000 clones are present, about 78% being singletons, with the ten largest covering roughly 4%. Specimen: PBMCs. The source is a middle-aged man in good health and CMV-seropositive. CDR3s include the opening cysteine and the closing phenylalanine or tryptophan. D genes are given only for firm matches. Clone size is not always given. Where it is, it says once, few, many or a class for expanded clones.

V,size,J,D,DNA,CDR3
TRBV7-3,once,TRBJ2-3,.,TGTGCCAGCAGTGTAGGCCCGGGAGTTCCGCAGTATTTT,CASSVGPGVPQYF
TRBV29-1,.,TRBJ1-1,TRBD1,TGCAGCGCTTCGACAGGGCCGAACACTGAAGCTTTCTTT,CSASTGPNTEAFF
TRBV10-2,.,TRBJ2-7,.,TGCGCCAGCAGGATGACAGTCTCCTACGAGCAGTACTTC,CASRMTVSYEQYF
TRBV4-1,.,TRBJ2-2,TRBD1,TGCGCCAGCAGCCCCTTAGGTGGACAGGGATTCGGGGAGCTGTTTTTT,CASSPLGGQGFGELFF
TRBV23-1,.,TRBJ2-7,.,TGCGCCAGGCCGGGGGTTGAGCAGTACTTC,CARPGVEQYF
TRBV28,.,TRBJ1-1,.,TGTGCCAGCAGATCAGGGTCGAACACTGAAGCTTTCTTT,CASRSGSNTEAFF
TRBV5-1,.,TRBJ1-1,TRBD1,TGCGCCAGCAGCCCCTGGGGTCCGGGACAGGGGATCGCTGAAGCTTTCTTT,CASSPWGPGQGIAEAFF
TRBV6-1,.,TRBJ1-6,TRBD1,TGTGCCAGCGCCCAGGGGGCCAGAAATTCACCCCTCCACTTT,CASAQGARNSPLHF
TRBV19,.,TRBJ2-3,.,TGTGCCAGTAGTACCCCCGGGTTCATAGATACGCAGTATTTT,CASSTPGFIDTQYF
TRBV9,.,TRBJ2-7,.,TGTGCCAGCAGCGTAAGGCCTAGCCTAGGGGAGCAGTACTTC,CASSVRPSLGEQYF
TRBV6-6,.,TRBJ1-1,TRBD1,TGTGCCAGCAGTTACCCAGGACAGGGGGCAACTGAAGCTTTCTTT,CASSYPGQGATEAFF